This T cell receptor beta chain was identified in a study of blood T cell repertoires in COVID-19. Study background: Samples of COVID-19 (acute and convalescent) were obtained from the United States, Italy and Spain. In each case, the material was cDNA or gDNA derived from T cells, B-cell-depleted T cells, or PBMCs.

Original processing methods: Scientists estimated how many nucleated cells there were by amplifying reference gene primers. Using immunoSEQ multiplex PCR, the repertoire was profiled, and TCRdb retains in-frame clones only, with some absent. V, J and clone size are taken as reported in that table, and D and trimming were inferred from the DNA itself. The table shows 120,000 to 150,000 clones, with around 84% occurring only once. Cohort placement rested on clinical history that participants reported themselves. This TCR was recovered from a woman between 45 and 65 years old who had been exposed to COVID-19. Material for sequencing was PBMCs or T cells enriched from blood (not recorded which).

The CDR3: CASAVDRDYGYTF. CDR3 DNA sequence: TGTGCTAGTGCCGTCGACAGGGACTATGGCTACACCTTC. This chain connects TRBV12-5 to TRBJ1-2; TRBD1 agrees at 7 bases. Germline assignment: CDR1 LGHNT and CDR2 FRNRAP. J gave up 3 bases and V 7 bases, and 5 bases lay outside the gene matches. The CDR3 is 13 amino acids.